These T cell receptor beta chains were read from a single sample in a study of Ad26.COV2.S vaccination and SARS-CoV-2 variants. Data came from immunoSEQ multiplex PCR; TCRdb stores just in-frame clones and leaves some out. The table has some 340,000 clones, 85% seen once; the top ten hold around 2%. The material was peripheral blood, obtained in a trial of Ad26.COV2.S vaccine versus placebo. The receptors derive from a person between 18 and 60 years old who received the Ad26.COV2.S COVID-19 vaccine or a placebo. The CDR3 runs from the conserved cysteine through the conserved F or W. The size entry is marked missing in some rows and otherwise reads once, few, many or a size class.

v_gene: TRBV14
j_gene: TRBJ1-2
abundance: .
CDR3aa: CASSQDQGGFYGYTF

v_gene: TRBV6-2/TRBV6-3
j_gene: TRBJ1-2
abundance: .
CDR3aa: CASSRSGQGIGYTF

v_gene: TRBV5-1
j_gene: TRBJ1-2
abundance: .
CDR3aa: CASSKDSSYGYTF

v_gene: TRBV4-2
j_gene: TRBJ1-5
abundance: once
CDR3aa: CASSQVGGNQPQHF

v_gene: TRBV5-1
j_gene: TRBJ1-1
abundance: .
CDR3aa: CASSWSGVNTEAFF

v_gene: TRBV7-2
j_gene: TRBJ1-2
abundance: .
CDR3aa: CASSRQGNYGYTF

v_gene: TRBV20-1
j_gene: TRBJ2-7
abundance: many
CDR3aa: CRAGQGDEQYF

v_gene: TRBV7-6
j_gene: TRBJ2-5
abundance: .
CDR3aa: CASSLATSGGQETQYF

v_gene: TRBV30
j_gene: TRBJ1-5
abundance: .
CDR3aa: CAWSVSLSNQPQHF

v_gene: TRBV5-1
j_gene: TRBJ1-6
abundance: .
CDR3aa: CASSHSPPGRRINNSPLHF

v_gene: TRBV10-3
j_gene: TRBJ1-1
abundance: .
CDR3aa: CAISGDRASGMNTEAFF

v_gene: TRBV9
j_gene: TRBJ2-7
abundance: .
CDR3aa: CASSVEDGKVFYEQYF

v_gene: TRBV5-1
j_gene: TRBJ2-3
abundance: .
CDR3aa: CASSLLGRPHNLGEKTDTQYF